The 20 T cell receptor beta chains below all came from one sample that was sequenced in a study of T cell changes during pregnancy in multiple sclerosis. Data came from immunoSEQ multiplex PCR; TCRdb stores just in-frame clones and leaves some out. The sample has around 110,000 clones, around 93% seen once; the top ten hold approximately 1.6%. Here the sequenced sample was peripheral blood, taken after pregnancy. These receptors were obtained from a female donor with multiple sclerosis, enrolled in a pregnancy study.

This clone was picked up a small number of times. The CDR3 nucleotides are TGTGCCAGCTCGCAAGGACAGACGAACACTGAAGCTTTCTTT. Translating gives CASSQGQTNTEAFF. The chain carries TRBV18 and TRBJ1-1; tentative D call: TRBD1 (6 bases). The CDR3 extends over 14 amino acids. Trimming left V 6 bases short and J 1 base short, with 12 bases between. Germline values: CDR1 KGHSH, CDR2 LQKENI.

This chain joins TRBV9 and TRBJ2-3; a possible D gene is TRBD2 (5 bases). This CDR3 contains 12 residues. V was trimmed by 2 bases and J by 6 bases, leaving 7 bases between them. Germline V lookup: CDR1 SGDLS, CDR2 YYNGEE. In nucleotides, the CDR3 is TGTGCCAGCAGCGTGGAGGATGATACGCAGTATTTT. It encodes CASSVEDDTQYF.

The V and J genes are TRBV6-5 and TRBJ1-1; possible D gene TRBD1, 6 bases. V gave up 0 bases and J gave up 1 base, with 9 bases separating them. The CDR3 length is 15 residues. Per the germline V gene, CDR1 is MNHEY and CDR2 is SVGAGI. The CDR3 loop is CASSYSGASNTEAFF. CDR3 nucleotides: TGTGCCAGCAGTTACTCGGGGGCGTCGAACACTGAAGCTTTCTTT.

The chain links TRBV29-1 to TRBJ2-7, with D hard to call. The CDR3 has 12 residues. Trimming shortened V by 1 base and J by 1 base, and 5 bases separated the two germline ends. Germline-derived CDR1 and CDR2 are SQVTM and ANQGSEA. The CDR3 coding sequence is TGCAGCGTTGAAGTCGGTTCCTACGAGCAGTACTTC. Translation: CSVEVGSYEQYF.

This clone came up once. This chain links TRBV27 with TRBJ2-6, with 7 positions matching TRBD1. V trimming: 5 bases; J trimming: 0 bases; junction bases outside the gene matches: 10. Germline values: CDR1 MNHEY, CDR2 SMNVEV (reference sequence). This CDR3 is 18 amino acids long. CDR3 region: CASSPIGQAYSGANVLTF. The CDR3 DNA reads TGTGCCAGCAGTCCCATCGGACAGGCCTACTCTGGGGCCAACGTCCTGACTTTC. The variable domain in full, with the rest retrieved from reference TRBV27 and TRBJ2-6, is EAQVTQNPRYLITVTGKKLTVTCSQNMNHEYMSWYRQDPGLGLRQIYYSMNVEVTDKGDVPEGYKVSRKEKRNFPLILESPSPNQTSLYFCASSPIGQAYSGANVLTFGAGSRLTVL.

The chain has TRBV4-2 and TRBJ2-7, with 7 bases fitting TRBD1. J was trimmed by 5 bases and V by 1 base; bases with no gene match: 5. The V gene's germline CDR1 is LGHNA and CDR2 YNFKEQ. The CDR3 covers 14 residues. CDR3 DNA sequence: TGTGCCAGCAGCCAAGGGGGGACAGACGACGAGCAGTACTTC. It is translated as CASSQGGTDDEQYF.

This rearrangement joins TRBV2 to TRBJ1-5; TRBD1 might be the D (5 bases). This CDR3 is built from 13 residues. Trimming removed 3 bases at V and 11 bases at J, with 14 bases between. Germline V gene lookup returns CDR1 SNHLY and CDR2 FYNNEI. CDR3 loop: CASSDARAAAQHF. DNA for the CDR3: TGTGCCAGCAGTGACGCCAGGGCCGCGGCCCAGCATTTT. Based on the CDR3 plus reference TRBV2 and TRBJ1-5, the full variable domain is EPEVTQTPSHQVTQMGQEVILRCVPISNHLYFYWYRQILGQKVEFLVSFYNNEISEKSEIFDDQFSVERPDGSNFTLKIRSTKLEDSAMYFCASSDARAAAQHFGDGTRLSIL.

The chain has TRBV28 and TRBJ2-7; D may be TRBD1 (5 bases). Trimming cost V 3 bases and J 1 base, with 10 bases left between them. The V gene's germline CDR1 is MDHEN and CDR2 SYDVKM. CDR3 length equals 14 residues. The CDR3 sequence is CASSLFAGSYEQYF. CDR3 nucleotides: TGTGCCAGCAGTTTGTTCGCAGGGTCCTACGAGCAGTACTTC.

CDR3 coding DNA: TGTGCCAGCAGTTACGGACAGGGGGCTTTCTACACTGAAGCTTTCTTT. As protein: CASSYGQGAFYTEAFF. The gene calls are TRBV6-5 and TRBJ1-1; TRBD1 matches 11 bases. The CDR3 totals 16 residues. V lost 2 bases, J lost 3 bases, and 5 bases stayed unmatched. CDR1 is MNHEY and CDR2 is SVGAGI in the germline V gene.

The chain couples TRBV7-9 to TRBJ2-3; tentative D call: TRBD2 (5 bases). Germline-derived CDR1 and CDR2 are SEHNR and FQNEAQ (reference sequence). The CDR3 spans 14 residues. Trimming took off 3 bases at V and 4 bases at J, with 11 bases between the two ends. CDR3 coding DNA: TGTGCCAGCAGCTTGGGGAGATGGGCAGATACGCAGTATTTT. Amino acid sequence: CASSLGRWADTQYF.

The rearrangement links TRBV5-4 to TRBJ1-2, with TRBD1 matching 7 bases. The CDR3 is 19 amino acids. The germline gives CDR1 SGHNT, CDR2 YYREEE (reference sequence). Trimming at V came to 7 bases and at J to 0 bases, leaving 21 bases not matched to a gene. The DNA of the CDR3 is TGTGCCAGCGGATCCCTAAGGACAGGCTCTAAGTTAGCTAACTATGGCTACACCTTC. Translating it yields CASGSLRTGSKLANYGYTF. The full variable domain, its missing parts supplied by reference TRBV5-4 and TRBJ1-2, is ETGVTQSPTHLIKTRGQQVTLRCSSQSGHNTVSWYQQALGQGPQFIFQYYREEENGRGNFPPRFSGLQFPNYSSELNVNALELDDSALYLCASGSLRTGSKLANYGYTFGSGTRLTVV.

The rearrangement joins TRBV5-1 to TRBJ2-3; 7 nucleotides line up with TRBD2. CDR3 length: 14 amino acids. Germline CDR1 and CDR2: SGHRS and YFSETQ. V gave up 6 bases and J gave up 3 bases; unmatched junction bases: 7. DNA of the CDR3: TGCGCCAGCATGGCTAGCGGCCAAACAGATACGCAGTATTTT. This encodes CASMASGQTDTQYF.

The chain links TRBV25-1 to TRBJ2-7, with 8 nucleotides matching TRBD1. CDR1 is MGHDK and CDR2 is SYGVNS in the germline V gene. The CDR3 contains 14 residues. The V and J ends lost 6 bases and 2 bases, in that order; junction bases with no gene match: 6. The CDR3 is CASRSDRDPYEQYF. The CDR3 nucleotides are TGTGCCAGCAGATCGGACAGGGACCCCTACGAGCAGTACTTC.

The chain links TRBV7-9 to TRBJ2-7, with a possible D match to TRBD2 (6 bases). Looked up from germline, CDR1 is SEHNR and CDR2 is FQNEAQ (reference sequence). V lost 5 bases and J lost 3, with 14 bases in between. The CDR3 consists of 14 residues. This CDR3 reads CASSPSGGNYEQYF. CDR3 in DNA: TGTGCCAGCAGCCCCTCAGGAGGGAACTACGAGCAGTACTTC.

V usage is TRBV23-1 and J usage is TRBJ1-1, with 9 positions matching TRBD1. Being an ORF, TRBV23-1 has a function that is uncertain. The CDR3 totals 17 residues. The trim removed 2 bases at V and 1 base at J, leaving 8 bases unmatched. The CDR3 reads CASSQGCRDRANTEAFF. The CDR3 region has the DNA TGCGCCAGCAGTCAAGGGTGCCGGGACAGGGCGAACACTGAAGCTTTCTTT.

The count of this clone is one. The chain joins TRBV19 to TRBJ2-5; TRBD2 is a possible D gene (6 bases). CDR3 length: 12 residues. Germline V gives CDR1 LNHDA, CDR2 SQIVND (reference sequence). Trimming removed 4 bases at V and 3 bases at J, with 6 bases between. CDR3 residues: CASSRGEETQYF. The CDR3 DNA follows: TGTGCCAGTAGTAGGGGGGAAGAGACCCAGTACTTC.

The chain carries TRBV30 and TRBJ1-1, with 7 bases that match TRBD1. The CDR3 contains 12 residues. Germline CDR1 reads GTSNPN; CDR2 reads SVGIG (reference sequence). Trimming at V came to 8 bases and at J to 1 base, leaving 4 bases not matched to a gene. CDR3 amino acids: CAGGQSNTEAFF. The CDR3, as DNA: TGTGCCGGGGGACAGTCGAACACTGAAGCTTTCTTT.

The chain has TRBV6-5 and TRBJ2-5; no clear D gene. V was clipped by 6 bases and J by 3 bases, with 11 bases between them. The CDR3 is 13 amino acids. Germline V gene sequence: CDR1 MNHEY, CDR2 SVGAGI. This CDR3 reads CASRGAAKETQYF. The CDR3 coding sequence is TGTGCCAGCAGAGGAGCTGCCAAAGAGACCCAGTACTTC.

V usage is TRBV5-1 and J usage is TRBJ1-1; TRBD1 aligns across 7 bases. The CDR3 is made up of 14 amino acids. Germline loops: CDR1 SGHRS, CDR2 YFSETQ. Losses at the gene ends were 4 bases for V and 0 bases for J; bases not matched to a gene: 3. The CDR3 nucleotides read TGCGCCAGCAGCCGGGACAGCCTGAACACTGAAGCTTTCTTT. It yields the protein CASSRDSLNTEAFF.

The chain is built from TRBV10-3 and TRBJ2-7, with TRBD1 identical over 9 bases. Germline assignment: CDR1 ENHRY and CDR2 SYGVKD. The ends lost 4 bases at V and 1 base at J; junction bases unmatched: 2. The CDR3 is made up of 14 amino acids. DNA of the CDR3: TGTGCCATCAGTGGGGACAGGGATTCCTACGAGCAGTACTTC. Translated, it gives CAISGDRDSYEQYF.